These 2 T cell receptor beta chains originate from one sample sequenced in a study of blood T cell repertoires in COVID-19. Only in-frame clones appear in the TCRdb table, and some are missing; sequencing was by immunoSEQ multiplex PCR. The sample lists fewer than 250,000 clones; 70% to 90% were seen once. The sample taken for sequencing was peripheral blood. These receptors were obtained from a man in his 60s with acute or convalescent COVID-19.

The chain couples TRBV4-1 to TRBJ2-7; TRBD1 agrees at 11 bases. CDR3 length: 18 amino acids. The germline V gene encodes CDR1 MGHRA and CDR2 YSYEKL. J lost 4 bases, V lost 4 bases, and 15 bases had no gene match. CDR3 coding DNA: TGCGCCAGCAGCCGAAACAGAGATGGGACAGGGGGATCTTACGAGCAGTACTTC. Encoded protein: CASSRNRDGTGGSYEQYF.

The CDR3 DNA is TGTGCCAGCAGCGAGGGGACAGGGGGCTTCTACGAGCAGTACTTC. The encoded protein is CASSEGTGGFYEQYF. V usage is TRBV11-2 and J usage is TRBJ2-7; TRBD1 aligns across 12 bases. In germline, CDR1 is SGHAT, CDR2 FQNNGV. The V and J ends lost 5 bases and 3 bases, in that order; junction bases with no gene match: 5. There are 15 residues in the CDR3.